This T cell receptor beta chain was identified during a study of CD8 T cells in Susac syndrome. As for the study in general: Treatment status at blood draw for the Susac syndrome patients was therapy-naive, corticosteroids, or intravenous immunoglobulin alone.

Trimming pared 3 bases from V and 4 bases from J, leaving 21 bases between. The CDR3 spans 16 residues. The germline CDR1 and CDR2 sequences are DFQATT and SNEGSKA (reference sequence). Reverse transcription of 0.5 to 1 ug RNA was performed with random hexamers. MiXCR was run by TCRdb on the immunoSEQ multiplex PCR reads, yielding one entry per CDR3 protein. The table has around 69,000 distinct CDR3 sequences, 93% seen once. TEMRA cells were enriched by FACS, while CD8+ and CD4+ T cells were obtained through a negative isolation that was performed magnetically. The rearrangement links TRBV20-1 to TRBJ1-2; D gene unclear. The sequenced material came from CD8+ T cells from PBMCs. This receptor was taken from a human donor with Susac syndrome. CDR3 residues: CSARDRTLPTLYGYTF. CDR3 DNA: TGCAGTGCTAGGGACCGGACGCTTCCCACTCTCTATGGCTACACCTTC.